This T cell receptor beta chain was retrieved from a study of beta chain features in type 1 diabetes. About the study: The number of sorted cells examined across all samples was fewer than 110,000,000. Study-level findings and limits: Type 1 diabetes patients showed a moderate but significant shortening of TCRB CDR3s in all four CD4+ subsets.

All of the isolated RNA was reverse transcribed, so expressed TCRB transcripts were sequenced. Assay used: immunoSEQ multiplex PCR; TCRdb lists only in-frame clones, some missing. Of around 400,000 clones in the sample, around an eighth were seen once. With respect to this clone: Antigen: not known.

The germline V gene encodes CDR1 MGHDK and CDR2 SYGVNS. J lost 5 bases, V lost 1 base, and 9 bases had no gene match. The length of the CDR3 is 16 residues. The receptor comes from a man younger than 30 in good health. The chain links TRBV25-1 to TRBJ1-1, with 8 bases matching TRBD1. The source material was naive CD4+ T cells from blood. The CDR3 loop is CASSESWTGRETEAFF. For the CDR3, the DNA is TGTGCCAGCAGTGAATCTTGGACAGGGAGGGAAACTGAAGCTTTCTTT.